The 14 T cell receptor beta chains presented below share a single source sample, sequenced in a study of T cell repertoires in cytomegalovirus infection. No antigen has been identified for these receptors. TCRdb called the reads again in MiXCR, with one record for every CDR3 protein. The sample comprises around 750,000 distinct CDR3 sequences, 30% to 35% of which are singletons, and around 11% rests with the top ten. Material: cultured CD8+ T cells from PBMCs, obtained from culture after CMV antigen stimulation. The receptors shown here come from a human donor in good health (CMV status not recorded). Some clones in this sample may be carry-over from other donors' samples.

This chain links TRBV15 with TRBJ2-4, with TRBD2 matching 10 bases. This CDR3 comprises 16 residues. Trimming removed 5 bases from V and 1 base from J; junction bases left unmatched: 5. Germline CDR1 reads LNHNV; CDR2 reads YYDKDF (reference sequence). The CDR3 protein is CATSDTSGEAKNIQYF. CDR3 nucleotide sequence: TGTGCCACCAGCGACACTAGCGGGGAGGCCAAAAACATTCAGTACTTC.

This clonotype was picked up a small number of times. This chain connects TRBV7-6 to TRBJ1-6; D perhaps matches TRBD1 (6 bases). Germline-derived CDR1 and CDR2 are SGHVS and FNYEAQ. Trimming pared 5 bases from V and 6 bases from J, leaving 17 bases between. The CDR3 spans 16 residues. The CDR3 coding sequence is TGTGCCAGCAGCCCCGAGGGGGGGGTTGGTAATTCACCCCTCCACTTT. It encodes CASSPEGGVGNSPLHF.

This chain joins TRBV19 and TRBJ1-5; the D is unclear. This CDR3 is 15 amino acids long. Trimming cost V 1 base and J 3 bases, with 10 bases left between them. Germline V CDR1 and CDR2: LNHDA, SQIVND (reference sequence). CDR3 sequence (DNA): TGTGCCAGTAGTATAGGGCAGTTGGCCAATCAGCCCCAGCATTTT. It specifies CASSIGQLANQPQHF.

This chain uses TRBV5-4 with TRBJ1-5; D is uncertain. CDR3 length: 14 residues. Germline V gives CDR1 SGHNT, CDR2 YYREEE (reference sequence). Trimming removed 4 bases at V and 2 bases at J, with 10 bases between. The CDR3 region is CASSPDKGNQPQHF. For the CDR3, the DNA is TGTGCCAGCAGCCCTGACAAAGGCAATCAGCCCCAGCATTTT.

This chain connects TRBV9 to TRBJ2-5, with 9 bases aligning to TRBD1. CDR1 is SGDLS, CDR2 YYNGEE, per germline. J gave up 0 bases and V 4 bases, and 10 bases lay outside the gene matches. The CDR3 contains 17 residues. The CDR3 protein is CASSQRPGQGYQETQYF. Written as DNA, the CDR3 is TGTGCCAGCAGCCAACGGCCTGGACAGGGGTACCAAGAGACCCAGTACTTC. Filled out from reference TRBV9 and TRBJ2-5, the complete variable domain reads DSGVTQTPKHLITATGQRVTLRCSPRSGDLSVYWYQQSLDQGLQFLIQYYNGEERAKGNILERFSAQQFPDLHSELNLSSLELGDSALYFCASSQRPGQGYQETQYFGPGTRLLVL.

The CDR3 spells CATSRGMQDQEETQYF. Here the CDR3 DNA reads TGTGCCACCAGCAGAGGTATGCAGGACCAAGAAGAGACCCAGTACTTC. V and J are TRBV15 and TRBJ2-5; D remains ambiguous. The CDR3 totals 16 residues. CDR1 is LNHNV, CDR2 YYDKDF, per germline (reference sequence). The V gene lost 1 base and the J gene lost 3 bases, with 15 bases spanning the gap.

Of note for this clonotype: Lacking the conserved final phenylalanine or tryptophan, this CDR3 likely reflects a read error. This sequence joins TRBV6-5 and TRBJ1-2; tentatively, D is TRBD1 (6 bases). Germline V gene sequence: CDR1 MNHEY, CDR2 SVGAGI. Between the trimmed V and J ends, which lost 0 bases and 4 bases, there was a span of 15 bases. The CDR3 length is 16 residues. In DNA form, the CDR3 reads TGTGCCAGCAGTTACTCGACAGGACTGCCCGCCTATGGCTACACCATC. Translating gives CASSYSTGLPAYGYTI.

The chain has TRBV10-2 and TRBJ1-3; tentative D call: TRBD1 (5 bases). Between the trimmed V and J ends, which lost 6 bases and 0 bases, there was a span of 15 bases. The CDR3 length is 16 residues. Germline V CDR1 and CDR2: WSHSY, SAAADI. CDR3 coding DNA: TGCGCCAGCAGGGGGACCGGACCGATCTCTGGAAACACCATATATTTT. The encoded protein is CASRGTGPISGNTIYF.

The V gene is TRBV27, the J gene TRBJ2-1; the D is unclear. The CDR3 totals 15 residues. V lost 2 bases and J 3 bases, leaving 11 bases between the germline ends. CDR1 MNHEY and CDR2 SMNVEV come from the germline V gene (reference sequence). The CDR3 DNA is TGTGCCAGCAGTTTAGTGTCCCCCTACTACAATGAGCAGTTCTTC. Amino acids: CASSLVSPYYNEQFF.

This clonotype was picked up a small number of times. The chain joins TRBV6-5 to TRBJ2-7; 10 bases match TRBD1. Losses at the gene ends were 2 bases for V and 2 bases for J; bases not matched to a gene: 3. The CDR3 has 15 amino acids. CDR1 and CDR2 (germline): MNHEY, SVGAGI. CDR3 amino acids: CASSYGQGGAYEQYF. CDR3 bases: TGTGCCAGCAGTTACGGACAGGGGGGTGCCTACGAGCAGTACTTC.

V is TRBV7-2 and J is TRBJ2-7; D gene uncertain. The V and J ends lost 1 base and 5 bases respectively, with 12 bases between them. CDR1 is SGHTA and CDR2 is FQGNSA in the germline V gene. The CDR3 sequence is 14 residues long. The CDR3 here is CASSLGQTGNEQYF. For the CDR3, the DNA is TGTGCCAGCAGCTTAGGGCAGACTGGGAACGAGCAGTACTTC. The variable domain in full, with the rest retrieved from reference TRBV7-2 and TRBJ2-7, is GAGVSQSPSNKVTEKGKDVELRCDPISGHTALYWYRQSLGQGLEFLIYFQGNSAPDKSGLPSDRFSAERTGGSVSTLTIQRTQQEDSAVYLCASSLGQTGNEQYFGPGTRLTVT.

This clonotype was counted at least ten times. The rearrangement joins TRBV4-1 to TRBJ1-2; D is ambiguous. Trimming took off 4 bases at V and 1 base at J, with 19 bases between the two ends. The germline CDR1 and CDR2 sequences are MGHRA and YSYEKL. This CDR3 is built from 17 residues. CDR3 sequence: CASSPQVLSRSNYGYTF. As DNA, the CDR3 is TGCGCCAGCAGCCCTCAAGTCCTTAGCCGGAGTAACTATGGCTACACCTTC.

In this sample, this clonotype turned up a few times. Sequence at one end of the junction differs from germline and may be a read error. J is TRBJ2-1 and V is TRBV7-7; TRBD2 agrees at 10 bases. This CDR3 is 16 amino acids long. Germline CDR1 reads SSHAT; CDR2 reads FNYEAQ (reference sequence). The CDR3 loop reads CASSLEWTSGGNEQFF. CDR3 sequence (DNA): TGTGCTAGCAGCTTAGAATGGACTAGCGGAGGCAATGAGCAGTTCTTC.

The chain links TRBV2 to TRBJ2-4; D is uncertain. The V gene's germline CDR1 is SNHLY and CDR2 FYNNEI. V gave up 2 bases and J gave up 0 bases, with 14 bases separating them. The CDR3 runs to 17 residues. The CDR3 region is CASSEPRQELAKNIQYF. The DNA of the CDR3 is TGTGCCAGCAGTGAACCGCGTCAGGAGCTAGCCAAAAACATTCAGTACTTC.